This T cell receptor (beta chain) is drawn from a study of molecular identifiers for immune sequencing clone quantification. Overall study: Four portions were sequenced after RNA from about 20,000 or 100,000 naive CD8 cells was split five ways in replicates.

In its sample, this clonotype was seen many times. Germline CDR1 SGHTA, CDR2 FQGNSA. Trimming at V came to 3 bases and at J to 3 bases, leaving 9 bases not matched to a gene. The CDR3 totals 16 residues. Methods described previously, with TCR primers listed, were used for bulk TCR libraries. TCRdb reanalysed the PCR reads using MiXCR and keeps one entry per CDR3 protein. The sample records some 650,000 distinct CDR3 sequences, about 20% being singletons. RNA fractions of 10%, 30% or 50% and about 19,000 to 1,000,000 sorted cells were the source of naive CD8 libraries. Sorting was used to obtain naive CD8 T cells (CD8+CD4-CCR7+CD45RA+).

The J gene is TRBJ2-7, the V gene TRBV7-2; 9 bases map to TRBD2. The receptor was derived from a human donor in good health. Some libraries in this study had Jurkat cell RNA spiked in. The material sequenced was naive CD8+ T cells from blood, with Jurkat cell RNA spiked in. Documented subset: FACS-sorted CD8+CD4-CCR7+CD45RA+ naive T cells. The CDR3 nucleotides read TGTGCCAGCAGCTTGAGTGGTCTAGCGGGATACTACGAGCAGTACTTC. Translating gives CASSLSGLAGYYEQYF.